The next 17 T cell receptor beta chains were all read from a single sample in a study of T cells in Graves' hyperthyroidism and ophthalmopathy. It was RNA transcripts that yielded the amplified TCR beta CDR3 regions. The HTBI primer set served for first-round RT-PCR of the TCR CDR3. MiXCR was run by TCRdb on the multiplex PCR reads, yielding one entry per CDR3 protein. The table lists around 340,000 distinct CDR3 sequences, 21% of them singletons. The material sequenced was blood. The source is a woman aged 50 to 60 with Graves' hyperthyroidism.

This clonotype appeared a few times. V is TRBV7-9 and J is TRBJ2-4, with TRBD1 identical over 9 bases. J was trimmed by 1 base and V by 1 base; bases with no gene match: 8. Germline V gene sequence: CDR1 SEHNR, CDR2 FQNEAQ (reference sequence). There are 18 residues in the CDR3. The CDR3 coding sequence is TGTGCCAGCAGCTTAGGGGGGGGACAGGGTTCGGCCAAAAACATTCAGTACTTC. This sequence encodes CASSLGGGQGSAKNIQYF.

This clonotype was found many times. The rearrangement joins TRBV27 to TRBJ1-1, with D possibly TRBD1 on 5 matching bases. Germline CDR1 is MNHEY and CDR2 is SMNVEV (reference sequence). The CDR3 is made up of 12 amino acids. V was trimmed by 5 bases and J by 11 bases, leaving 15 bases between them. The CDR3, as DNA: TGTGCCAGCAGTCCATGGACGGGGGAGGCTTTCTTT. Translated, it gives CASSPWTGEAFF.

This chain links TRBV30 with TRBJ1-6, with unresolved D. The CDR3 contains 11 residues. Germline CDR1 GTSNPN, CDR2 SVGIG (reference sequence). With 0 bases removed from V and 15 bases from J, the gap between germline ends came to 9 bases. CDR3 amino acids: CAWSVKKLLHF. CDR3 sequence (DNA): TGTGCCTGGAGTGTAAAGAAACTCCTCCACTTT.

This clonotype came up many times. J is TRBJ2-3 and V is TRBV27, with TRBD1 matching over 9 bases. Trimming took 1 base from V and 7 from J; bases not matched to a gene: 6. This CDR3 has 15 amino acids. Germline V gene sequence: CDR1 MNHEY, CDR2 SMNVEV (reference sequence). The CDR3 reads CASSLLQDRGNTQYF. The CDR3 DNA sequence: TGTGCCAGCAGTTTATTGCAGGACAGGGGAAATACGCAGTATTTT.

Details on this clonotype: A read error may account for a junction end that differs from germline. This sequence joins TRBV9 and TRBJ1-1; D is uncertain. The CDR3 has 17 amino acids. Germline CDR1 is SGDLS and CDR2 is YYNGEE. In DNA form, the CDR3 reads TGTGCCAGCAGCGTAGAATCGGAGAGGACTGGCAACACTGGAGCTTTCTTT. The encoded protein is CASSVESERTGNTGAFF.

This clonotype was recorded at least ten times. The gene calls are TRBV30 and TRBJ2-6; D call uncertain. Trimming pared 2 bases from V and 1 base from J, leaving 12 bases between. The CDR3 extends over 16 amino acids. Germline assignment: CDR1 GTSNPN and CDR2 SVGIG (reference sequence). The CDR3 here is CAWSRRVRSGANVLTF. The DNA for the CDR3 is TGTGCCTGGAGTAGAAGGGTGCGATCTGGGGCCAACGTCCTGACTTTC. The whole variable domain, remainder taken from reference TRBV30 and TRBJ2-6, is SQTIHQWPATLVQPVGSPLSLECTVEGTSNPNLYWYRQAAGRGLQLLFYSVGIGQISSEVPQNLSASRPQDRQFILSSKKLLLSDSGFYLCAWSRRVRSGANVLTFGAGSRLTVL.

This clonotype showed up many times. The chain links TRBV6-1 to TRBJ2-1; maybe TRBD1 (5 bases). Per germline, CDR1 MNHNS and CDR2 SASEGT. Trimming stripped 6 bases from V and 5 bases from J, with 23 bases between. The CDR3 covers 17 residues. DNA of the CDR3: TGTGCCAGCAGCCCCTTAGGGGCAGGTCACCGTGACAATGAGCAGTTCTTC. Its protein product is CASSPLGAGHRDNEQFF.

The chain couples TRBV24-1 to TRBJ1-1; D might be TRBD1 (6 bases). The V and J ends lost 3 bases and 5 bases respectively, with 18 bases between them. The CDR3 is made up of 16 amino acids. Germline V gives CDR1 KGHDR, CDR2 SFDVKD. DNA of the CDR3: TGTGCCACCAGTGATAGTGGGACACTCGGAGGGACTGAAGCTTTCTTT. Translation gives CATSDSGTLGGTEAFF.

In its sample, this clonotype was seen a few times. J is TRBJ2-5 and V is TRBV29-1; D is uncertain. Trimming pared 7 bases from V and 2 bases from J, leaving 8 bases between. CDR1 and CDR2 from the germline V gene are SQVTM and ANQGSEA. This CDR3 region has 11 residues. The CDR3 DNA is TGCAGCGCTAAAATTCAAGAGACCCAGTACTTC. Translation: CSAKIQETQYF.

In this sample, this clonotype turned up many times. The V call is TRBV30, the J call TRBJ2-1; no reliable D call. Germline assignment: CDR1 GTSNPN and CDR2 SVGIG (reference sequence). The length of the CDR3 is 15 residues. Trimming removed 5 bases at V and 0 bases at J, with 14 bases between. The CDR3 loop is CAWGEAASSYNEQFF. CDR3 DNA sequence: TGTGCCTGGGGTGAGGCAGCGAGCTCCTACAATGAGCAGTTCTTC.

The genes are TRBV15 and TRBJ1-5; D possibly corresponds to TRBD1 (6 bases). Germline-derived CDR1 and CDR2 are LNHNV and YYDKDF (reference sequence). Trimming cost V 4 bases and J 4 bases, with 14 bases left between them. The CDR3 length is 15 residues. For the CDR3, the DNA is TGTGCCACCAGCACCTCGGACAGCCCGAATCAGCCCCAGCATTTT. It translates to CATSTSDSPNQPQHF.

There are many counts of this clonotype. This chain joins TRBV24-1 and TRBJ2-3, with D possibly being TRBD2 (5 bases). Germline V gene lookup returns CDR1 KGHDR and CDR2 SFDVKD. The CDR3 is made up of 14 amino acids. V was clipped by 5 bases and J by 4 bases, with 12 bases between them. CDR3 sequence reads: CATSGSGLPDTQYF. For the CDR3, the DNA is TGTGCCACCAGTGGATCTGGACTCCCAGATACGCAGTATTTT.

This rearrangement joins TRBV2 to TRBJ2-3; either TRBD1 or TRBD2 may supply D (6 bases each). This CDR3 spans 13 amino acids. The germline gives CDR1 SNHLY, CDR2 FYNNEI. V was shortened by 7 bases and J by 4 bases, with 12 bases between the two germline ends. The DNA for the CDR3 is TGTGCCAGCACCCGGGGGCCCCCAGATACGCAGTATTTT. The encoded protein is CASTRGPPDTQYF.

This clonotype has only a few counts. The chain employs TRBV5-5 and TRBJ1-5; D is possibly TRBD1 (6 bases). V shed 0 bases and J shed 9 bases, with 10 bases lying between them. This CDR3 is 13 amino acids long. The V gene's germline CDR1 is SGHKS and CDR2 YYEKEE (reference sequence). Written as DNA, the CDR3 is TGTGCCAGCAGCTTGGACACAGGGCCGCCCCAGCATTTT. It yields the protein CASSLDTGPPQHF.

This clonotype came up many times. V and J are TRBV7-3 and TRBJ2-1; TRBD2 aligns across 8 bases. The CDR3 has 15 residues. The germline CDR1 and CDR2 sequences are SGHTA and FQGTGA. The trim removed 5 bases at V and 5 bases at J, leaving 8 bases unmatched. For the CDR3, the DNA is TGTGCCAGCAGCCGGGGCGGGGGGATGGACAATGAGCAGTTCTTC. The encoded protein is CASSRGGGMDNEQFF.

The rearrangement joins TRBV20-1 to TRBJ2-1; 7 positions match TRBD2. The V and J ends lost 4 bases and 3 bases, in that order; junction bases with no gene match: 9. In germline, CDR1 is DFQATT, CDR2 SNEGSKA (reference sequence). This CDR3 contains 15 residues. CDR3 sequence: CSAIPLADIYNEQFF. The CDR3 bases are TGCAGTGCTATACCCCTAGCGGACATCTACAATGAGCAGTTCTTC.

This clonotype has at least ten counts. The genes are TRBV6-1 and TRBJ2-7, with TRBD2 matching over 7 bases. Germline CDR1 is MNHNS and CDR2 is SASEGT. This CDR3 contains 13 residues. V lost 2 bases and J lost 7; bases outside the gene matches: 5. The CDR3 region has the DNA TGTGCCAGCAGTGAATCTAGCGGAATAGAGCAGTACTTC. Its translation: CASSESSGIEQYF.